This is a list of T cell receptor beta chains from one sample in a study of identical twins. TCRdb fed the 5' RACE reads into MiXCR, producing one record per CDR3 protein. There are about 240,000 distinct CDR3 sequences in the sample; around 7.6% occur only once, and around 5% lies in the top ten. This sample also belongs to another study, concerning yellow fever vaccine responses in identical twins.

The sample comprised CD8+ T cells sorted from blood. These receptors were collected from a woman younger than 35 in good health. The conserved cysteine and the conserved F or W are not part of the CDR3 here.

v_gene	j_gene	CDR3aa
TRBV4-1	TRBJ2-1	ASSQLNEQF
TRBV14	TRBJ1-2	ASSERSGGQILYGYT
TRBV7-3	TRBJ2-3	ASSPTGTSDTQY
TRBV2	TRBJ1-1	ASTEDTVGQKATEAF
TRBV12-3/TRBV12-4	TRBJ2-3	ASSLLSTDTQY
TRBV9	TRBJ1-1	ASSPLGQRNTEAF
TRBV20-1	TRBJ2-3	SVAWVAGVTDTQY
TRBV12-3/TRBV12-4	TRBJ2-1	ASSFIAGGPKPSYNEQF
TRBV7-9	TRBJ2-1	ASSSAGTRGNEQF
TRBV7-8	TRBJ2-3	ASSPRLAGGTDTQY
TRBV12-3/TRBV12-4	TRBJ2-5	ASSPPGQSQETQY
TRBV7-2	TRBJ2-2	ASSLRTAEAGELF
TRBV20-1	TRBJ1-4	SAGPREGAKDEKLF
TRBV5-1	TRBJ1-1	ASSPRQETYTLTEAF
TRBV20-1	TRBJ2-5	SAGGLAETQY
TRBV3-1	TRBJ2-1	ASSQENGSGGFLNEQF
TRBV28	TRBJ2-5	ASSLFSYREETQY
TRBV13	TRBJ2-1	ASSPRTSAEQF
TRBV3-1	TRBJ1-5	ASSQGPRQPQH
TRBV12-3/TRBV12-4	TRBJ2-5	ASSKDWQETQY
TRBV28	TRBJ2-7	ASLGVGSYEQY
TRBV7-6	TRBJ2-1	ASSLSLAGRIWF
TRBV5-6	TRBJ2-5	ASSPSRGAAPFKETQY
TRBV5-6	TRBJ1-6	ASSLGSGSLTLH
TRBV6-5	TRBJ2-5	ASSYTPAGLETQY
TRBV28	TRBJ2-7	ASSFATSVSYEQY
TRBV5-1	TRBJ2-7	ASSLPSSGSSYEQY
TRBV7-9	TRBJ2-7	ASSGGASYEQY
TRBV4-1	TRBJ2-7	ASSQATGGYEQY
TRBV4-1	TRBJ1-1	ASSQGVPNTEAF
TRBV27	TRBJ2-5	ASTNEWGGAHETQY
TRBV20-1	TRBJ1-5	SARDHPGSNQPQH
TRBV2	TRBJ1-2	ASSEEVTGGSNYGYT
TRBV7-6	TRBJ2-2	ASSLVRGAGVAPGELF
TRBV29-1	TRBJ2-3	SVEGDGFTDTQY
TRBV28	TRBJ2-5	ASSLRRETQY
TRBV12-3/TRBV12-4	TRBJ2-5	ASSLAVYQETQY
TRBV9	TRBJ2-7	ASSVEGGTSGIYEQY
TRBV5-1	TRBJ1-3	ASSFDPHDRAGNTIY
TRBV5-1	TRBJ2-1	ASSFSGDLYNEQF
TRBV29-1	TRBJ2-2	SVDTENTGELF
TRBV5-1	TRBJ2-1	ASSFSGGRNNEQF
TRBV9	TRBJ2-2	ASNFGAGDVGELF
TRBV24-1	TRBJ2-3	ATSRTGSGSGGDTQY
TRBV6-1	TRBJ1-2	ASTPSRPGTANYGYT
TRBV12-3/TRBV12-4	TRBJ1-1	ASSEDRGEFEAF
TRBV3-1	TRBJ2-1	ASSLEGTGRGDEQF
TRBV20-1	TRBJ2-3	SATGTESTDTQY
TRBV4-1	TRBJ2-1	ASSPRTSGGSSSYNEQF
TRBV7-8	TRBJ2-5	ASSRWGRTSLQETQY
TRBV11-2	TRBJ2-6	ASSNTGGTGANVLT
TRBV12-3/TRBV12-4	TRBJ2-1	ASLPGDHYNEQF
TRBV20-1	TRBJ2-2	SARKPSSDTGELF
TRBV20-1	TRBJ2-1	SVQGTSEEQF
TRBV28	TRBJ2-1	ASSFQTSGINEQF
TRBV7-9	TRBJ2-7	ASGGDGTAYEQY